These T cell receptor beta chains were read from a single sample in a study of OX40 agonist ivuxolimab in advanced cancers. The protocol was immunoSEQ multiplex PCR, while the TCRdb copy is restricted to in-frame clones and leaves out a portion. The table includes 55,000 to 85,000 clones, more than 80% detected once. The specimen was CD4+ or CD8+ T cells sorted from blood, collected in a trial of the OX40 agonist ivuxolimab. The receptors originated from an adult with an advanced solid tumor such as melanoma, head and neck, liver or kidney cancer. Each CDR3 is given with its conserved first and last residue.

TRBV7-9 CASSRHEGTGAHEQFF
TRBV5-5 CASSFQTEYEQYF
TRBV2 CASSDWTGWGTGELFF
TRBV10-3 CAISDDRWNQPQHF
TRBV4-2 CASSQDLYNSPLHF
TRBV5-4 CASSLSDRGLSYTF
TRBV2 CASNPPTWGGSPLHF
TRBV4-1 CASSQDGGGRTTEAFF
TRBV14 CASSHFGAGNEKLFF
TRBV5-4 CASSLQGWNTEAFF
TRBV11-2 CASRTPGQGYEQYF
TRBV7-9 CASSLARARGNAFF
TRBV18 CASSPRGQGGLLYEQYF
TRBV4-1 CASSHTPPGQGLAGAPTNTQYF
TRBV19 CASSIQRNTEAFF
TRBV4-1 CASSQFDWDSGPGANVLTF